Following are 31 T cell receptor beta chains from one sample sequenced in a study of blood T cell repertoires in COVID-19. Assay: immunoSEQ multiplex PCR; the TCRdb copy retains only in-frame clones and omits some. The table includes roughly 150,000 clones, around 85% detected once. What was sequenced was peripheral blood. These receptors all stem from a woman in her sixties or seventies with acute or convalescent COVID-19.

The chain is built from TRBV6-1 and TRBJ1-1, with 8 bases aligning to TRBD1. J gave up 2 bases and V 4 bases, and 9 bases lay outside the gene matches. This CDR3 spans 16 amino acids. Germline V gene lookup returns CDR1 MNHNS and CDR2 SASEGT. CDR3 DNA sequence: TGTGCCAGCAGTGTAATGCAGGGGGCCTATAACACTGAAGCTTTCTTT. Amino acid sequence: CASSVMQGAYNTEAFF.

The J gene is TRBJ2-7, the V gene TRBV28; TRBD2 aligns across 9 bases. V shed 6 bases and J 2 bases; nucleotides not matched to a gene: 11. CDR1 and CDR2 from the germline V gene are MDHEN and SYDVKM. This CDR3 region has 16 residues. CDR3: CASRAELAGWTYEQYF. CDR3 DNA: TGTGCCAGCAGGGCAGAGCTAGCGGGATGGACCTACGAGCAGTACTTC.

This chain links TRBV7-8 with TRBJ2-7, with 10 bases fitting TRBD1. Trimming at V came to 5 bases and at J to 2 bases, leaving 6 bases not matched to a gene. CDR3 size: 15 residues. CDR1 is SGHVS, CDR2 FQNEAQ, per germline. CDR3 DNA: TGTGCCAGCAGCCCACGGACAGGGGGAACCTACGAGCAGTACTTC. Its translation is CASSPRTGGTYEQYF.

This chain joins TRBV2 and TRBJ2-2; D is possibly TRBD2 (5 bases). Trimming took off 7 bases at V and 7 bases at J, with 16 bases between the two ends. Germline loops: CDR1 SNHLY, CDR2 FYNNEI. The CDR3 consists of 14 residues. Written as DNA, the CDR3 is TGTGCCAGCAACCCGGGGAAATGGGGCGGGGAGCTGTTTTTT. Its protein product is CASNPGKWGGELFF.

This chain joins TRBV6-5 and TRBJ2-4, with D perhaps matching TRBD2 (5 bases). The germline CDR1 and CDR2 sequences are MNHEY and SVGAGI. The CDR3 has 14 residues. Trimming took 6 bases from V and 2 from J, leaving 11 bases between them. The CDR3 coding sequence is TGTGCCAGCAGCGATCTAGCTTCCAAAAACATTCAGTACTTC. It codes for CASSDLASKNIQYF.

The CDR3 DNA follows: TGTGCCAGTAGTATGGCGGCCGCCTACGAGCAGTACTTC. The encoded protein is CASSMAAAYEQYF. The chain is built from TRBV19 and TRBJ2-7, with D uncertain. Germline-derived CDR1 and CDR2 are LNHDA and SQIVND (reference sequence). The CDR3 is 13 amino acids. The V and J ends lost 3 bases and 2 bases respectively, with 8 bases between them.

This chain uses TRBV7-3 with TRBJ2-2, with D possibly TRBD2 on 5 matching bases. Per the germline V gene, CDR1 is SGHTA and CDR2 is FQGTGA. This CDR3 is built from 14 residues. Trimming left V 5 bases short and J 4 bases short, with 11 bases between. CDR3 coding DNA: TGTGCCAGCAGCCCGGTTCGGGGCACCGGGGAGCTGTTTTTT. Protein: CASSPVRGTGELFF.

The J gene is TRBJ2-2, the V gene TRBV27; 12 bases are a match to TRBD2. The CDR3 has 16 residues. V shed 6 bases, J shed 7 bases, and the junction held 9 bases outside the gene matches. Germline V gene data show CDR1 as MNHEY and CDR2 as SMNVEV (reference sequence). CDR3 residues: CASRTLAGGPNGELFF. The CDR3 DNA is TGTGCCAGCAGGACCCTAGCGGGGGGGCCTAACGGGGAGCTGTTTTTT.

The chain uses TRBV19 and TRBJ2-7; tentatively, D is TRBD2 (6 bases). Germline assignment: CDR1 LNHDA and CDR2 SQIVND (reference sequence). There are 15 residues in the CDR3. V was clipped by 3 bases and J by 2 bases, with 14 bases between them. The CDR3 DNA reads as TGTGCCAGTAGTATTTCTCCAGCGGGCCCCTACGAGCAGTACTTC. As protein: CASSISPAGPYEQYF. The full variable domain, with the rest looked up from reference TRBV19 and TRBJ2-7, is DGGITQSPKYLFRKEGQNVTLSCEQNLNHDAMYWYRQDPGQGLRLIYYSQIVNDFQKGDIAEGYSVSREKKESFPLTVTSAQKNPTAFYLCASSISPAGPYEQYFGPGTRLTVT.

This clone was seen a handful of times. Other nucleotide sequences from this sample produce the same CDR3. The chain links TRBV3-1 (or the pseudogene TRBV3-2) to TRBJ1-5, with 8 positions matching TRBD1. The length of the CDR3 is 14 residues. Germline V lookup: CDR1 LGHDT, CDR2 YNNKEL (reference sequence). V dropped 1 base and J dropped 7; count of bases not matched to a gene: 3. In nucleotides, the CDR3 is TGTGCCAGCAGCCAAGGACAGGGGAACCAGCCCCAGCATTTT. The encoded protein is CASSQGQGNQPQHF.

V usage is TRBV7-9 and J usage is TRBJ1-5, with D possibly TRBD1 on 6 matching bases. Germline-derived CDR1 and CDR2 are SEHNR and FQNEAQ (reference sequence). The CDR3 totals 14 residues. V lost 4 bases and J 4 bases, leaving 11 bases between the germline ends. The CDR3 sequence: CASSSTQGNQPQHF. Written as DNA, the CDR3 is TGTGCCAGCAGCTCCACTCAGGGGAATCAGCCCCAGCATTTT.

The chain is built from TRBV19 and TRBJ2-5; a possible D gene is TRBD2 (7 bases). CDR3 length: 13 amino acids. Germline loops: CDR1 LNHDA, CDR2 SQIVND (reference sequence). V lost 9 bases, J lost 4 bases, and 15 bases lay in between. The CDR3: CASSGGPGETQYF. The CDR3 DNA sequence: TGTGCCAGCTCCGGGGGGCCTGGAGAGACCCAGTACTTC.

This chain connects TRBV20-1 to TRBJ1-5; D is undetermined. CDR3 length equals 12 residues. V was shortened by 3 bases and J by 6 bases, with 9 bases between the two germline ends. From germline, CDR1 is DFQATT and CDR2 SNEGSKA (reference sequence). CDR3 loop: CSASRSGQPQHF. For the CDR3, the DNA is TGCAGTGCTAGTCGGTCAGGTCAGCCCCAGCATTTT.

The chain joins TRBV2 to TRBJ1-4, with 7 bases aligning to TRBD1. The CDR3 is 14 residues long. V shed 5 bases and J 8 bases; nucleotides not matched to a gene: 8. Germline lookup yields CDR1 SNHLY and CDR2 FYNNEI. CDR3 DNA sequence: TGTGCCAGCAGTCAAACAGGGGCGAGAGAAAAACTGTTTTTT. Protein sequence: CASSQTGAREKLFF.

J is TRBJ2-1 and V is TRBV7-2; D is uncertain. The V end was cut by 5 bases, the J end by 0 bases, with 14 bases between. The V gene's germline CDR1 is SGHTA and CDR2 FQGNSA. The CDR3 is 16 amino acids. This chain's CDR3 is CASSPRLISSYNEQFF. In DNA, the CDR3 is TGTGCCAGCAGCCCTCGACTGATAAGCTCCTACAATGAGCAGTTCTTC.

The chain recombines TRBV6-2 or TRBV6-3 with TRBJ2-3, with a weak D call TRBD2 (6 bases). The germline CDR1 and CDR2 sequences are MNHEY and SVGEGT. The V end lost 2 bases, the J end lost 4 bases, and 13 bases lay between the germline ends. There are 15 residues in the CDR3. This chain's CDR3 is CASSYGGAEADTQYF. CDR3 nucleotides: TGTGCCAGCAGTTACGGCGGGGCAGAGGCAGATACGCAGTATTTT.

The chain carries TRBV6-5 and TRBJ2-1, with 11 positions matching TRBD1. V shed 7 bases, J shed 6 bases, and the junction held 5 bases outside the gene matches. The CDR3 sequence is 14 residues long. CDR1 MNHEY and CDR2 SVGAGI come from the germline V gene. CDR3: CASTPGTGGNEQFF. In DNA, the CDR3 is TGTGCCAGCACCCCAGGGACAGGGGGCAATGAGCAGTTCTTC.

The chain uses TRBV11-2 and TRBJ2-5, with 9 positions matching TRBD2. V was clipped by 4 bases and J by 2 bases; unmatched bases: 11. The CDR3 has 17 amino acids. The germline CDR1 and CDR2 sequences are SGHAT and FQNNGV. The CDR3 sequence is CASSSGVRLAGQETQYF. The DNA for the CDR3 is TGTGCCAGCAGCTCAGGAGTGCGGCTAGCGGGGCAAGAGACCCAGTACTTC.

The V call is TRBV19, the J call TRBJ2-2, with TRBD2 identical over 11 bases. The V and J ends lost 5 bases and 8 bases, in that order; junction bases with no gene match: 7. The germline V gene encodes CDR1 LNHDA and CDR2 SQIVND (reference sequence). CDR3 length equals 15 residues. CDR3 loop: CASSVAGGPRGELFF. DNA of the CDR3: TGTGCCAGTAGTGTAGCGGGAGGGCCTCGTGGGGAGCTGTTTTTT.

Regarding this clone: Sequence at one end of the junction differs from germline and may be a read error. This CDR3 reads CASSPIPLANTEAFF. For the CDR3, the DNA is TGTGCTAGCAGCCCTATTCCGCTAGCCAACACTGAAGCTTTCTTT. The genes are TRBV7-7 and TRBJ1-1; no clear D. Germline V gene sequence: CDR1 SSHAT, CDR2 FNYEAQ (reference sequence). The CDR3 totals 15 residues. Supplemented by reference TRBV7-7 and TRBJ1-1, the full variable domain reads GAGVSQSPRYKVTKRGQDVTLRCDPISSHATLYWYQQALGQGPEFLTYFNYEAQPDKSGLPSDRFSAERPEGSISTLTIQRTEQRDSAMYRCASSPIPLANTEAFFGQGTRLTVV.

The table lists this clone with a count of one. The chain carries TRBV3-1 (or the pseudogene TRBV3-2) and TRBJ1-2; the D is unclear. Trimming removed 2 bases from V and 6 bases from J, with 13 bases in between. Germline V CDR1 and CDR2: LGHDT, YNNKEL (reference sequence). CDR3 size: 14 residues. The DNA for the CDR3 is TGTGCCAGCAGCCAATTGCCGGGAACCGATGGCTACACCTTC. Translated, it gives CASSQLPGTDGYTF.

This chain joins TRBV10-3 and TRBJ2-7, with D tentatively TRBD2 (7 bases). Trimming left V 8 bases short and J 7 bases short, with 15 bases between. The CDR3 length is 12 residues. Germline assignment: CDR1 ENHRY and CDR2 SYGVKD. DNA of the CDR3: TGTGCCATCGGGGGGGCATCTGGGGAGCAGTACTTC. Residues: CAIGGASGEQYF.

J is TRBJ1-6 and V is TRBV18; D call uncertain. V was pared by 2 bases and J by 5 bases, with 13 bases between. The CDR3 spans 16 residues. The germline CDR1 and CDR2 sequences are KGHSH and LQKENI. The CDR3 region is CASSPSSGRDNSPLHF. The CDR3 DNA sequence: TGTGCCAGCTCACCATCCTCCGGGAGGGATAATTCACCCCTCCACTTT.

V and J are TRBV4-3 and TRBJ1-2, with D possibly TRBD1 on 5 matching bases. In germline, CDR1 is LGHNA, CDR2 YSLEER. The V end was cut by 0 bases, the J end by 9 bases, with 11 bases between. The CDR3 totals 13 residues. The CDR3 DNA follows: TGCGCCAGCAGCCAAGACAGGGTTAATAGCTACACCTTC. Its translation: CASSQDRVNSYTF.

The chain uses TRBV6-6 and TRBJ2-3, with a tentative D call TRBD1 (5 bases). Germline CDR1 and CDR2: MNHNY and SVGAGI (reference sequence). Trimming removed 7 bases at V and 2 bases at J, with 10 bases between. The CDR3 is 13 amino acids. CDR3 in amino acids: CASTGLVTDTQYF. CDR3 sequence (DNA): TGTGCCAGCACAGGGCTCGTCACAGATACGCAGTATTTT.

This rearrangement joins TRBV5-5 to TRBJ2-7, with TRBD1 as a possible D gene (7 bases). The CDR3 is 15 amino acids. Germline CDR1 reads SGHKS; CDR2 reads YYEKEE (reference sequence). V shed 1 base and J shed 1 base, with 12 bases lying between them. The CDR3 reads CASSLWAGGSYEQYF. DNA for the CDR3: TGTGCCAGCAGCTTGTGGGCAGGGGGGTCCTACGAGCAGTACTTC.

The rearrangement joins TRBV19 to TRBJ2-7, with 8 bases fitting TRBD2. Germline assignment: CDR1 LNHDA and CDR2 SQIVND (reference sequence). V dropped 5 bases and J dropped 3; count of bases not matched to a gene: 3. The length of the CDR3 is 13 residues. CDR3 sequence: CASSSGLGYEQYF. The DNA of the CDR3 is TGTGCCAGTAGTTCGGGACTAGGCTACGAGCAGTACTTC.

CDR3 amino acids: CASSWPPGHSDQFF. CDR3 nucleotides: TGTGCCAGCAGCTGGCCTCCGGGACACAGTGACCAGTTCTTC. This rearrangement joins TRBV7-9 to TRBJ2-1; D might be TRBD1 (6 bases). V dropped 4 bases and J dropped 13 bases, with 20 bases sitting between them. The CDR3 has 14 amino acids. Germline V gene lookup returns CDR1 SEHNR and CDR2 FQNEAQ (reference sequence).

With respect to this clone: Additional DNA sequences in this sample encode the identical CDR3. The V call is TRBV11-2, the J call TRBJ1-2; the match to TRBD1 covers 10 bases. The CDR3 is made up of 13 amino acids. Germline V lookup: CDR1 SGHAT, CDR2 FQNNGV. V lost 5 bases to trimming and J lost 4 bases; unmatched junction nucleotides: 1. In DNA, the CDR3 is TGTGCCAGCAGCCGGGACAGGGGCTATGGCTACACCTTC. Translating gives CASSRDRGYGYTF. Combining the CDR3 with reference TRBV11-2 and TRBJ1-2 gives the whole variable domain EAGVAQSPRYKIIEKRQSVAFWCNPISGHATLYWYQQILGQGPKLLIQFQNNGVVDDSQLPKDRFSAERLKGVDSTLKIQPAKLEDSAVYLCASSRDRGYGYTFGSGTRLTVV.

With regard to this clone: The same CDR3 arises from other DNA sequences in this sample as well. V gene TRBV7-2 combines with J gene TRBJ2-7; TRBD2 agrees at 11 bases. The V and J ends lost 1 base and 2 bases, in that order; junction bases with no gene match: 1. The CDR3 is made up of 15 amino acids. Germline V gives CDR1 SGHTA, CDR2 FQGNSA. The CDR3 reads CASSLGLAGPYEQYF. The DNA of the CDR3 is TGTGCCAGCAGCTTAGGACTAGCGGGACCCTACGAGCAGTACTTC.

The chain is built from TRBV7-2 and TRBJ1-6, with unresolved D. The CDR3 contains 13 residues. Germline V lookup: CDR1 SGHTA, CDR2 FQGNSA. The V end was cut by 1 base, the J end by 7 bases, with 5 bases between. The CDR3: CASSLDTNSPLHF. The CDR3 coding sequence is TGTGCCAGCAGCTTAGACACCAATTCACCCCTCCACTTT.